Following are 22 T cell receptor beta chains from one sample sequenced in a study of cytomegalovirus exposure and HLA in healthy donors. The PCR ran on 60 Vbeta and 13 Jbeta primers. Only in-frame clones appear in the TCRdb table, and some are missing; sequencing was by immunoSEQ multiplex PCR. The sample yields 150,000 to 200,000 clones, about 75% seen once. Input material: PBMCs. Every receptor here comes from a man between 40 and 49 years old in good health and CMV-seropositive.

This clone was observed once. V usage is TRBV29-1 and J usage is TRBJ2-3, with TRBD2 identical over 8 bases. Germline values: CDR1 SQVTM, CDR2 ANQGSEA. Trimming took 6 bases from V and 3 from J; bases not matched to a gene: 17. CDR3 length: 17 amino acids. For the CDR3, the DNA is TGCAGCGTCCGAGGGGCACATACTAGCGGAGGTACAGATACGCAGTATTTT. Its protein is CSVRGAHTSGGTDTQYF.

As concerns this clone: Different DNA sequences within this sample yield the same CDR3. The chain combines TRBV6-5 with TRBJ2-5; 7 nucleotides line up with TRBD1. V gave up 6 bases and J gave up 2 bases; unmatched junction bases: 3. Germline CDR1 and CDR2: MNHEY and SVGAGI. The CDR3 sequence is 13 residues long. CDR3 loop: CASRDRTQETQYF. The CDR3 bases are TGTGCCAGCAGGGACAGGACACAAGAGACCCAGTACTTC.

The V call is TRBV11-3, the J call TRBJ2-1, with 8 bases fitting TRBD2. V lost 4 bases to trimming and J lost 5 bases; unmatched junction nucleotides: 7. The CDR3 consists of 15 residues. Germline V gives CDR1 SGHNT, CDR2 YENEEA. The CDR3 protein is CASSSRGGPDNEQFF. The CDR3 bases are TGTGCCAGCAGCTCCCGGGGGGGCCCGGACAATGAGCAGTTCTTC.

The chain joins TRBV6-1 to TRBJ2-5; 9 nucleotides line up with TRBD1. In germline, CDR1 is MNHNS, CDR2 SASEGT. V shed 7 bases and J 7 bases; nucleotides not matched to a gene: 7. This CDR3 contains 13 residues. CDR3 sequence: CASTLTGGGTQYF. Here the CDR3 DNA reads TGTGCCAGCACCCTAACAGGGGGCGGGACCCAGTACTTC.

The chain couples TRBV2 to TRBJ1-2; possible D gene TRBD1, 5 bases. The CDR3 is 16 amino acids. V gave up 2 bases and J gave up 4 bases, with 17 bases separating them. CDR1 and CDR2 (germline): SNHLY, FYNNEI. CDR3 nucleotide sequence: TGTGCCAGCAGTGAAAGGGGTAGGGTACTCGCCTATGGCTACACCTTC. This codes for CASSERGRVLAYGYTF.

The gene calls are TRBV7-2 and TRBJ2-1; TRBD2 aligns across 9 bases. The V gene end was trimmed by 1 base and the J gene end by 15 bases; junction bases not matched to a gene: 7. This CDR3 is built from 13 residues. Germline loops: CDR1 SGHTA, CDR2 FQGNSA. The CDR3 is CASSLGAGGPPFF. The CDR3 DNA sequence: TGTGCCAGCAGCTTAGGTGCGGGAGGGCCCCCGTTCTTC.

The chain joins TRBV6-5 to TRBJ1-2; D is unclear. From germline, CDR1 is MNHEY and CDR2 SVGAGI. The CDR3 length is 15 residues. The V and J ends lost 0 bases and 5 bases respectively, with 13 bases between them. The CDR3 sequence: CASSYSISQVYGYTF. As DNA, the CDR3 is TGTGCCAGCAGTTACTCGATTTCGCAGGTTTATGGCTACACCTTC.

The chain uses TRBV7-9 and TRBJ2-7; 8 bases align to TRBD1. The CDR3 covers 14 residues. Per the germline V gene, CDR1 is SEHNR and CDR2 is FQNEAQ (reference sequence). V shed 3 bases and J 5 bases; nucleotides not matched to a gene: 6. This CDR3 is CASSFRTGTDEQYF. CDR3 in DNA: TGTGCCAGCAGCTTTAGGACAGGGACGGACGAGCAGTACTTC.

CDR3 loop: CASSPVQFHEQYF. CDR3 in DNA: TGTGCCAGCAGCCCCGTCCAGTTCCACGAGCAGTACTTC. This rearrangement joins TRBV7-9 to TRBJ2-7; no clear D gene. CDR1 and CDR2 from the germline V gene are SEHNR and FQNEAQ (reference sequence). Trimming pared 5 bases from V and 5 bases from J, leaving 13 bases between. This CDR3 region has 13 residues.

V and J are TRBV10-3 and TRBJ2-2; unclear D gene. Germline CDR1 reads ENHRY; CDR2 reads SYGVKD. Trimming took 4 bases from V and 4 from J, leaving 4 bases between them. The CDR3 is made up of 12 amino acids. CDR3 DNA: TGTGCCATCAGTGTTATCACCGGGGAGCTGTTTTTT. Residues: CAISVITGELFF.

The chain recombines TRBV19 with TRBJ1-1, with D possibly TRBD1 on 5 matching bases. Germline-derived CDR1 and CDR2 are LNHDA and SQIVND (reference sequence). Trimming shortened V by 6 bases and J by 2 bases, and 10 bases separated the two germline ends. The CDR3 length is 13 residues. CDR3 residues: CASSLDINTEAFF. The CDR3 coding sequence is TGTGCCAGTAGCCTGGACATAAACACTGAAGCTTTCTTT.

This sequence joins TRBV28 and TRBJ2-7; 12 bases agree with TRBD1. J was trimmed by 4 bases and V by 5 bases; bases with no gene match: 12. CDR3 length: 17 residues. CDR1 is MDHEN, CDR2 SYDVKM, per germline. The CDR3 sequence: CASSGTGGAGRVYEQYF. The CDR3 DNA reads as TGTGCCAGCAGTGGGACAGGGGGCGCTGGGAGGGTATACGAGCAGTACTTC. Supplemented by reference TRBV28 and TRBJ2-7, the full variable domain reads DVKVTQSSRYLVKRTGEKVFLECVQDMDHENMFWYRQDPGLGLRLIYFSYDVKMKEKGDIPEGYSVSREKKERFSLILESASTNQTSMYLCASSGTGGAGRVYEQYFGPGTRLTVT.

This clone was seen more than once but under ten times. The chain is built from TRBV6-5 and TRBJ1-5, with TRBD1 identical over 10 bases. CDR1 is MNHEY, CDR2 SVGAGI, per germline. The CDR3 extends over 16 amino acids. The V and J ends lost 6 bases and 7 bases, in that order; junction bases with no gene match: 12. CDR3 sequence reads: CASSYAGTGDRQPQHF. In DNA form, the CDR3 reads TGTGCCAGCAGCTACGCCGGGACAGGGGATCGGCAGCCCCAGCATTTT.

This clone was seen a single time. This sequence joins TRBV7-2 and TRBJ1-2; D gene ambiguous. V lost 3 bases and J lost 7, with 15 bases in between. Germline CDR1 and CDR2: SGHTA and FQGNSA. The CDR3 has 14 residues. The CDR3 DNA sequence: TGTGCCAGCAGCTTGAGTTCGGACTTTCCTGGCTACACCTTC. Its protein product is CASSLSSDFPGYTF. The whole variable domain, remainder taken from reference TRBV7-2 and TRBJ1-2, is GAGVSQSPSNKVTEKGKDVELRCDPISGHTALYWYRQSLGQGLEFLIYFQGNSAPDKSGLPSDRFSAERTGGSVSTLTIQRTQQEDSAVYLCASSLSSDFPGYTFGSGTRLTVV.

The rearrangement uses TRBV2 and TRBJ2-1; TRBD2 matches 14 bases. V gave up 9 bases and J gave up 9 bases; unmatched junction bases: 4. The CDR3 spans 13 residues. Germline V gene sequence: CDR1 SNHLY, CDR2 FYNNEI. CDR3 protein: CASGTSGSGEQFF. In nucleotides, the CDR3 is TGTGCCAGTGGGACTAGCGGGAGTGGTGAGCAGTTCTTC.

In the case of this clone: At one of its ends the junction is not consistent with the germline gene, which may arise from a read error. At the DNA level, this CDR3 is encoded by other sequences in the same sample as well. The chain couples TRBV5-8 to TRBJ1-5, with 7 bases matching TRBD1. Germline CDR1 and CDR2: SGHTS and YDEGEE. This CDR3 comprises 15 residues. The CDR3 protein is CASSRGQADNQPQHF. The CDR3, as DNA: TGTGCCAGCAGCCGCGGACAGGCTGACAATCAACCCCAGCATTTT.

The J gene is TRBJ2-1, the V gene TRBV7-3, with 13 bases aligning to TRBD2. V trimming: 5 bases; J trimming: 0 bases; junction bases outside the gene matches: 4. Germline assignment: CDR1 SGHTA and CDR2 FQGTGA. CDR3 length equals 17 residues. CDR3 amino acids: CASSEGTSGNSYNEQFF. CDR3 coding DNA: TGTGCCAGCAGCGAGGGGACTAGCGGGAACTCCTACAATGAGCAGTTCTTC.

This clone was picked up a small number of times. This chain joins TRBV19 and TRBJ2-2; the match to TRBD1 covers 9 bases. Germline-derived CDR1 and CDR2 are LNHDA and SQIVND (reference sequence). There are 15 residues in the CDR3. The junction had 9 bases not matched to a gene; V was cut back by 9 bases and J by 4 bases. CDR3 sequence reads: CASVQQGAGTGELFF. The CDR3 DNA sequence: TGTGCCAGCGTCCAACAGGGGGCAGGCACCGGGGAGCTGTTTTTT. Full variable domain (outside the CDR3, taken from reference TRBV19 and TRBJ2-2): DGGITQSPKYLFRKEGQNVTLSCEQNLNHDAMYWYRQDPGQGLRLIYYSQIVNDFQKGDIAEGYSVSREKKESFPLTVTSAQKNPTAFYLCASVQQGAGTGELFFGEGSRLTVL.

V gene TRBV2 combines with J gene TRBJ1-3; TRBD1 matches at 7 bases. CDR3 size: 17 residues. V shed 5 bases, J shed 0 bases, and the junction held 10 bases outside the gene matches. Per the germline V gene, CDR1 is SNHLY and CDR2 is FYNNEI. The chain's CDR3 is CASSRDRGSISGNTIYF. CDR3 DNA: TGTGCCAGCAGTCGGGACAGAGGATCGATCTCTGGAAACACCATATATTTT.

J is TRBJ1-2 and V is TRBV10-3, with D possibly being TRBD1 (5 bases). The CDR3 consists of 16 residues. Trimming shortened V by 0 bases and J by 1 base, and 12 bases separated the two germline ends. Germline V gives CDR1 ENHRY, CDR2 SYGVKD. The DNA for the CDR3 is TGTGCCATCAGTGAGTCGAATACAGGAGATAACTATGGCTACACCTTC. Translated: CAISESNTGDNYGYTF.

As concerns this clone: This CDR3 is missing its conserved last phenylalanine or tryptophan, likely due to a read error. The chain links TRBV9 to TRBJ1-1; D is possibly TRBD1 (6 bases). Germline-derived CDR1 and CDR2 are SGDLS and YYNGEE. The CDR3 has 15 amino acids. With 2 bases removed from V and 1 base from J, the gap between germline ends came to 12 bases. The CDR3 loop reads CASSVQGTPNTEAFL. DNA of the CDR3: TGTGCCAGCAGCGTTCAGGGGACGCCGAACACTGAAGCTTTCCTT.

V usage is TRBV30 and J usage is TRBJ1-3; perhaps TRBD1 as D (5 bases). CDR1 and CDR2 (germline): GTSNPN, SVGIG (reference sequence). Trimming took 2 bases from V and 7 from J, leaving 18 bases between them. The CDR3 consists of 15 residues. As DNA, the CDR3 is TGTGCCTGGAGTCCAGAGACAGTTCGAAGGAACACCATATATTTT. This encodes CAWSPETVRRNTIYF.